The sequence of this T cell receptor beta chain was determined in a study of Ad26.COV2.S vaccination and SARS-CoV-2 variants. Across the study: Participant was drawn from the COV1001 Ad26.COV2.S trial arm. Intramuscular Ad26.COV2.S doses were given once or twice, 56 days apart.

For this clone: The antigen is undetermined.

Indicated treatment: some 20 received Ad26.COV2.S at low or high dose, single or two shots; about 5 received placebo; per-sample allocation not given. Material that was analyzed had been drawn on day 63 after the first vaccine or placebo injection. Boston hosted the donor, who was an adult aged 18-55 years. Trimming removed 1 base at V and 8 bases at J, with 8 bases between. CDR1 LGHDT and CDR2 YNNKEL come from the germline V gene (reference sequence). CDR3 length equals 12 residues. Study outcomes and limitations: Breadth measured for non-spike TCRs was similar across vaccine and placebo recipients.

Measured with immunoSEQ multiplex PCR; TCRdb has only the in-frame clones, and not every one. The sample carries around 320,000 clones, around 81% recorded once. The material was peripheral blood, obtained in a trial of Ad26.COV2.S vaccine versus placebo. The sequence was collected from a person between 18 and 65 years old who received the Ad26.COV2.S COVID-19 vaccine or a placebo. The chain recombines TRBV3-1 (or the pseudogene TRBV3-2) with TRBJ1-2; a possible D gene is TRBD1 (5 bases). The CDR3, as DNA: TGTGCCAGCAGCCAAGGAGCAGGGGGCTACACCTTC. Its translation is CASSQGAGGYTF.